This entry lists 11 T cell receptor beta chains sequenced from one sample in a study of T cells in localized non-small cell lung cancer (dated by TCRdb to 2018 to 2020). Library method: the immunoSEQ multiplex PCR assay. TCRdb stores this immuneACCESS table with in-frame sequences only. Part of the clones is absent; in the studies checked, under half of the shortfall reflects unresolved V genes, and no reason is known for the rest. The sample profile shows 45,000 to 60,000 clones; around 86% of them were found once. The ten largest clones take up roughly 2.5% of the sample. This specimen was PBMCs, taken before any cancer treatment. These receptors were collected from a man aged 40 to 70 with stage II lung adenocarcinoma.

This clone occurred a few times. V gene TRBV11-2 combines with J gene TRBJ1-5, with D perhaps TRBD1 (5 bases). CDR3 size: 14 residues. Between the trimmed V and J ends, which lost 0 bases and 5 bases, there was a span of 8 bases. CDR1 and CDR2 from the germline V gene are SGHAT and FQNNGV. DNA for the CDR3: TGTGCCAGCAGCTTAGATCTAGGGGATCAGCCCCAGCATTTT. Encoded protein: CASSLDLGDQPQHF.

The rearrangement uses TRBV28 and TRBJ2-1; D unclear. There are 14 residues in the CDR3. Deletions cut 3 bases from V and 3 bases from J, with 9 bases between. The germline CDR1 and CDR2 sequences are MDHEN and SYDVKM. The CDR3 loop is CASSFGLDYNEQFF. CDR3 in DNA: TGTGCCAGCAGTTTTGGCCTAGACTACAATGAGCAGTTCTTC.

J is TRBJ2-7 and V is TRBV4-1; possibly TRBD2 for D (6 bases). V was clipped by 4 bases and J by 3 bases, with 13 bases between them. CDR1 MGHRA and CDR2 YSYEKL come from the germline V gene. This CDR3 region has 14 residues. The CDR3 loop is CASSPPAGGYEQYF. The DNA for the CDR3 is TGCGCCAGCAGCCCCCCAGCGGGCGGCTACGAGCAGTACTTC.

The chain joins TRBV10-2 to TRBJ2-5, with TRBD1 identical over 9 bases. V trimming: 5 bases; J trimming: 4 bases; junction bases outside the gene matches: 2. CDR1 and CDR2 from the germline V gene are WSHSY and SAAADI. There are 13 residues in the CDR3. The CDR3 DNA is TGCGCCAGCAGTTCACAGGGGGCAGAGACCCAGTACTTC. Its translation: CASSSQGAETQYF.

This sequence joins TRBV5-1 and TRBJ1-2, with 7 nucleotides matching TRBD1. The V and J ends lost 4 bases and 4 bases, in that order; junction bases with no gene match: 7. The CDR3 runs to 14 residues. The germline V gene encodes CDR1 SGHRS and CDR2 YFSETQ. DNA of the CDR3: TGCGCCAGCAGCACTGACAGGGCGGGCTATGGCTACACCTTC. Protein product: CASSTDRAGYGYTF.

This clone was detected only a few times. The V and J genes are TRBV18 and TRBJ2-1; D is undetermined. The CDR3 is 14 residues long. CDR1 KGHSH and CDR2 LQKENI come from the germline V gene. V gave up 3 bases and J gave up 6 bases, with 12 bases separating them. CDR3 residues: CASSPPPGINEQFF. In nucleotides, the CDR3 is TGTGCCAGCTCACCGCCTCCAGGTATCAATGAGCAGTTCTTC. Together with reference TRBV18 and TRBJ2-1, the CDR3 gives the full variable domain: NAGVMQNPRHLVRRRGQEARLRCSPMKGHSHVYWYRQLPEEGLKFMVYLQKENIIDESGMPKERFSAEFPKEGPSILRIQQVVRGDSAAYFCASSPPPGINEQFFGPGTRLTVL.

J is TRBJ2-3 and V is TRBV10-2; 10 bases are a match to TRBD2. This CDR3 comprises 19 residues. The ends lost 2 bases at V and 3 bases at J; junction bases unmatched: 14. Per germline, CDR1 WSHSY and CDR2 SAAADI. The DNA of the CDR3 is TGCGCCAGCAGTGAGCCTCGGGAGCGGGGGGGCTCTAAGACAGATACGCAGTATTTT. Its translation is CASSEPRERGGSKTDTQYF.

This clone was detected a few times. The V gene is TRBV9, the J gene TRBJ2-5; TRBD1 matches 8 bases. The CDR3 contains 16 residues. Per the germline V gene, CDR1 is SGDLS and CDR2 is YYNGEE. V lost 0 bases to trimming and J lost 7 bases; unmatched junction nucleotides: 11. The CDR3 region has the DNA TGTGCCAGCAGCGTAGAAGCGGGCCGCGACAGGGGGACCCAGTACTTC. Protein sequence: CASSVEAGRDRGTQYF.

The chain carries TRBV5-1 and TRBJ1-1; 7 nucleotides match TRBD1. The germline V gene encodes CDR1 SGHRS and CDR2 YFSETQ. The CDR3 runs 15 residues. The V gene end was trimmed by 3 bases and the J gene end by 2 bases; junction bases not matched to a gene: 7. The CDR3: CASSSWTGVNTEAFF. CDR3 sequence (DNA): TGCGCCAGCAGCTCTTGGACAGGCGTTAACACTGAAGCTTTCTTT.

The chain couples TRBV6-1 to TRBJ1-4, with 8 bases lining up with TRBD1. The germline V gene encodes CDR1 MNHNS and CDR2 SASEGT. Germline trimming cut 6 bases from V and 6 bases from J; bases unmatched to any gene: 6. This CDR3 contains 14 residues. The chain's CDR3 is CASRAYRGDEKLFF. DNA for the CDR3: TGTGCCAGCAGGGCTTACAGGGGGGATGAAAAACTGTTTTTT.

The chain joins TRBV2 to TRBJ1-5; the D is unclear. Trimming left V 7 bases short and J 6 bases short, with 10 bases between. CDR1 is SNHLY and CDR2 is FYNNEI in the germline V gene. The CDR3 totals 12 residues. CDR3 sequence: CASKREGQPQHF. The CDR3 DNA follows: TGTGCCAGCAAAAGGGAGGGTCAGCCCCAGCATTTT.